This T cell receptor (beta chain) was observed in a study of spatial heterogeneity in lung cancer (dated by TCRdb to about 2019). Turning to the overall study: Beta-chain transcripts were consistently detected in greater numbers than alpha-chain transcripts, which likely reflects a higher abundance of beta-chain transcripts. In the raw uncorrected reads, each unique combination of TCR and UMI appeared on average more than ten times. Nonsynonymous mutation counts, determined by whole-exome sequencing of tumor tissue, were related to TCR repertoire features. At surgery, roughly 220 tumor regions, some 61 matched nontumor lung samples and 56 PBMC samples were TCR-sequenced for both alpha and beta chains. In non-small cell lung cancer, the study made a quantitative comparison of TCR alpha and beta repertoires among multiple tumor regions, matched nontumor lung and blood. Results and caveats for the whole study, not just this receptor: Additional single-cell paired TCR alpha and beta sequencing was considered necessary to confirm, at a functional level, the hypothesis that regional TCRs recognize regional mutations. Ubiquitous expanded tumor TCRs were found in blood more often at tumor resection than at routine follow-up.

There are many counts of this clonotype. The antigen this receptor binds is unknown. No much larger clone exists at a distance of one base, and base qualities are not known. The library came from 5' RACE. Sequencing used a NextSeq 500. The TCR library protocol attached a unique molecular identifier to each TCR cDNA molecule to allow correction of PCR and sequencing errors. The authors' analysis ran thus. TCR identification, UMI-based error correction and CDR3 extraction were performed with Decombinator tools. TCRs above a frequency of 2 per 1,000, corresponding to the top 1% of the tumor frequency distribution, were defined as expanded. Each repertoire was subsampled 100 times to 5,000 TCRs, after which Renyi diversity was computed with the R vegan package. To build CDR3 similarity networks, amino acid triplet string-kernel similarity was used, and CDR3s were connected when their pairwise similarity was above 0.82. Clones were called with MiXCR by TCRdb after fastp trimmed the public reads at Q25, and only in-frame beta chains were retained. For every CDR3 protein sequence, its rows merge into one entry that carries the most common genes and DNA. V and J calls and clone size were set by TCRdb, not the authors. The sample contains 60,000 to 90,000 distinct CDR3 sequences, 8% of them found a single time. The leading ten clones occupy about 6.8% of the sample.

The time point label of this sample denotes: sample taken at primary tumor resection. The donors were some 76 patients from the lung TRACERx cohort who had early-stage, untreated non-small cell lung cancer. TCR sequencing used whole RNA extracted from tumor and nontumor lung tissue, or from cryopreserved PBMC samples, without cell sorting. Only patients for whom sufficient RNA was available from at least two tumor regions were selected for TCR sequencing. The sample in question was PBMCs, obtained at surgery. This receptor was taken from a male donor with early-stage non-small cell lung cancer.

The nucleotide sequence reads TGTGCCAGCAAGAGGGTAGCTTGGTCCGGGGAGCTGTTTTTT. The translation is CASKRVAWSGELFF. The V and J segments used are TRBV12-3 or TRBV12-4 and TRBJ2-2; a tentative D call is TRBD2 (5 bases match). V sheds 7 bases and J sheds 6 bases, leaving 15 bases between their ends. The CDR3 goes from the cysteine to the phenylalanine over 14 residues. Solely the CDR3 DNA is kept, with 42 bases framed from the first base.